This TCR beta chain stems from a study of T-cell reconstitution after alpha-beta-depleted transplantation in children. Details on this clonotype: The antigen remains unidentified.

Library preparation (for TCRbeta) was performed with unique molecular identifiers. TCRdb used MiXCR to reprocess the PCR reads, holding one entry per CDR3 protein. The profile covers about 260,000 distinct CDR3 sequences, with around a tenth appearing a single time and 23% taken by the ten largest. Regarding the study as a whole: Several hundred graft clones that had expanded were reportedly the source of alpha-beta T cells about two months after transplant. The main origin of T-cell counts and diversity one year after transplant was newly produced T cells. Some patients showed high day-60 TCRbeta diversity, which derived from surviving recipient T cells and thymic progenitors.

CDR3 length: 15 residues. V shed 2 bases and J 6 bases; nucleotides not matched to a gene: 7. CDR1 is SGHRS, CDR2 YFSETQ, per germline. Sequenced material: peripheral blood, taken 180 days after TCRalphabeta/CD19-depleted stem cell transplant. This clonotype was obtained from a male patient aged 2-15 years who had a stem cell transplant for chronic granulomatous disease, so the T cells may come from the graft donor. The gene calls are TRBV5-1 and TRBJ2-3, with 9 bases lining up with TRBD2. CDR3 DNA sequence: TGCGCCAGCAGCTTTTATAGCGGGAGAACGGATACGCAGTATTTT. This sequence encodes CASSFYSGRTDTQYF.